Presented here are 24 T cell receptor beta chains from one specimen sequenced in a study of T and B cells in COVID-19 patients. TRB rearrangements were amplified by multiplex PCR with BIOMED2 TRB-A/B primers. One entry per CDR3 protein results from TCRdb running MiXCR on the multiplex PCR reads. Of around 3,400 distinct CDR3 sequences in the sample, 20% to 25% were seen once. TRB was amplified from approximately 250-480 ng of blood genomic DNA. Material for sequencing was blood. These receptors originate from a human donor with active COVID-19.

The V and J genes are TRBV6-1 and TRBJ1-1; the D is unclear. Germline lookup yields CDR1 MNHNS and CDR2 SASEGT. Deletions cut 3 bases from V and 0 bases from J, with 14 bases between. This CDR3 is 16 amino acids long. CDR3 DNA sequence: TGTGCCAGCAGTGAGCCCTGGGGAACCTTGAACACTGAAGCTTTCTTT. The encoded protein is CASSEPWGTLNTEAFF.

This clonotype ranks as medium-sized. The V and J genes are TRBV19 and TRBJ1-5; 7 bases are a match to TRBD1. The germline gives CDR1 LNHDA, CDR2 SQIVND (reference sequence). V shed 5 bases, J shed 3 bases, and the junction held 7 bases outside the gene matches. The CDR3 totals 15 residues. CDR3 residues: CASSGGQGVNQPQHF. The CDR3 nucleotides are TGTGCCAGTAGTGGGGGGCAGGGGGTCAATCAGCCCCAGCATTTT.

This clonotype is termed medium-sized. This CDR3 reads CAGGLTGGVETQYF. In nucleotides, the CDR3 is TGTGCCGGGGGGCTCACAGGGGGCGTCGAGACCCAGTACTTC. V is TRBV5-4 and J is TRBJ2-5; 9 nucleotides line up with TRBD1. The ends lost 10 bases at V and 5 bases at J; junction bases unmatched: 12. CDR1 and CDR2 (germline): SGHNT, YYREEE (reference sequence). The CDR3 is made up of 14 amino acids.

By share, this clonotype counts as medium-sized. The chain joins TRBV5-6 to TRBJ1-1; D perhaps matches TRBD1 (6 bases). The V gene lost 0 bases and the J gene lost 0 bases, with 12 bases spanning the gap. In germline, CDR1 is SGHDT, CDR2 YYEEEE. The CDR3 runs 16 residues. For the CDR3, the DNA is TGTGCCAGCAGCTTGGAAGGGGGTTGGATGAACACTGAAGCTTTCTTT. As protein: CASSLEGGWMNTEAFF.

This sequence joins TRBV5-1 and TRBJ2-5, with 7 bases that match TRBD2. The CDR3 runs 17 residues. Germline lookup yields CDR1 SGHRS and CDR2 YFSETQ. Germline trimming cut 2 bases from V and 5 bases from J; bases unmatched to any gene: 15. The CDR3 loop reads CASSLLVGGEGGETQYF. The CDR3 nucleotides read TGCGCCAGCAGCTTATTAGTAGGTGGCGAGGGAGGGGAGACCCAGTACTTC.

This clonotype is medium-sized in the sample. The rearrangement joins TRBV6-5 to TRBJ1-4; TRBD1 matches 9 bases. Germline assignment: CDR1 MNHEY and CDR2 SVGAGI. Trimming at V came to 0 bases and at J to 8 bases, leaving 4 bases not matched to a gene. CDR3 length equals 15 residues. CDR3 protein: CASSYSGQGGEKLFF. CDR3 DNA: TGTGCCAGCAGTTACTCGGGACAGGGAGGGGAAAAACTGTTTTTT.

This clonotype qualifies as medium-sized. This chain uses TRBV6-5 with TRBJ1-1; the match to TRBD1 covers 10 bases. CDR1 is MNHEY, CDR2 SVGAGI, per germline. The CDR3 runs 13 residues. With 11 bases clipped from V and 4 bases from J, the junction kept 7 bases outside the gene matches. The CDR3 sequence is CAASRTGGTEAFF. The CDR3 DNA reads TGTGCCGCCTCCCGGACAGGGGGCACTGAAGCTTTCTTT.

The chain uses TRBV7-9 and TRBJ2-1; perhaps TRBD2 as D (5 bases). The length of the CDR3 is 14 residues. The V end was cut by 4 bases, the J end by 5 bases, with 12 bases between. Germline V gene sequence: CDR1 SEHNR, CDR2 FQNEAQ (reference sequence). CDR3 sequence (DNA): TGTGCCAGCAGCTCACGGACTGTTAACAATGAGCAGTTCTTC. It yields the protein CASSSRTVNNEQFF.

By share, this clonotype ranks as medium-sized (0.01 to 0.1%). This chain uses TRBV6-5 with TRBJ1-2, with D perhaps TRBD1 (5 bases). Trimming stripped 6 bases from V and 5 bases from J, with 13 bases between. CDR1 MNHEY and CDR2 SVGAGI come from the germline V gene. The CDR3 covers 13 residues. CDR3 sequence (DNA): TGTGCCAGCAGGGGGGACGGGCGATATGGCTACACCTTC. It translates to CASRGDGRYGYTF.

This clonotype came up a few times. The V and J genes are TRBV7-9 and TRBJ1-1; D uncertain. Germline CDR1 is SEHNR and CDR2 is FQNEAQ (reference sequence). The CDR3 spans 15 residues. V shed 5 bases and J shed 0 bases, with 13 bases lying between them. The CDR3 spells CASSRLEGMNTEAFF. CDR3 sequence (DNA): TGTGCCAGCAGCCGACTGGAGGGAATGAACACTGAAGCTTTCTTT.

This clonotype was observed a few times. The chain employs TRBV11-1 and TRBJ2-7, with D perhaps matching TRBD2 (5 bases). The V end was cut by 5 bases, the J end by 6 bases, with 14 bases between. In germline, CDR1 is SGHAT, CDR2 FQDESV (reference sequence). This CDR3 contains 13 residues. CDR3 DNA sequence: TGTGCCAGCAGCGACGGGATTTATGGCGAGCAGTACTTC. Protein sequence: CASSDGIYGEQYF.

The gene calls are TRBV19 and TRBJ2-1; 9 bases agree with TRBD2. V trimming: 3 bases; J trimming: 2 bases; junction bases outside the gene matches: 5. The CDR3 consists of 16 residues. CDR1 and CDR2 from the germline V gene are LNHDA and SQIVND (reference sequence). CDR3 region: CASSMGSGGAYNEQFF. CDR3 in DNA: TGTGCCAGTAGTATGGGTAGCGGGGGAGCCTACAATGAGCAGTTCTTC.

The gene calls are TRBV7-9 and TRBJ2-7; no clear D. The CDR3 spans 12 residues. V lost 1 base to trimming and J lost 10 bases, with 11 bases between them. Germline CDR1 and CDR2: SEHNR and FQNEAQ (reference sequence). CDR3 sequence reads: CASSLEAGPQYF. The CDR3 coding sequence is TGTGCCAGCAGCTTAGAAGCCGGTCCTCAGTACTTC.

The table lists this clonotype with a count of one. V usage is TRBV6-5 and J usage is TRBJ2-7; TRBD1 matches 10 bases. Germline trimming cut 6 bases from V and 2 bases from J; bases unmatched to any gene: 4. The CDR3 is 14 amino acids. Germline V CDR1 and CDR2: MNHEY, SVGAGI. CDR3 sequence: CASSPGQGAYEQYF. The CDR3 nucleotides read TGTGCCAGCAGCCCTGGACAGGGGGCCTACGAGCAGTACTTC.

By share, this clonotype ranks as medium-sized (0.01 to 0.1%). The chain links TRBV29-1 to TRBJ1-1; no firm D call. The V end was cut by 5 bases, the J end by 0 bases, with 7 bases between. This CDR3 is built from 12 residues. CDR1 and CDR2 from the germline V gene are SQVTM and ANQGSEA. CDR3 region: CSVQTMNTEAFF. CDR3 in DNA: TGCAGCGTTCAAACGATGAACACTGAAGCTTTCTTT.

V gene TRBV7-9 combines with J gene TRBJ2-1; D gene uncertain. CDR3 length: 13 residues. V was trimmed by 5 bases and J by 2 bases, leaving 7 bases between them. Germline V gives CDR1 SEHNR, CDR2 FQNEAQ (reference sequence). The CDR3, as DNA: TGTGCCAGCAGCATCCGCGCCTACAATGAGCAGTTCTTC. Encoded protein: CASSIRAYNEQFF.

Only a few counts were recorded for this clonotype. The chain employs TRBV6-5 and TRBJ1-1; the D gene is possibly TRBD1 (5 bases). V lost 7 bases to trimming and J lost 0 bases, with 12 bases between them. CDR1 is MNHEY and CDR2 is SVGAGI in the germline V gene. The CDR3 loop spans 14 amino acids. Here the CDR3 reads CASNRDRVNTEAFF. In DNA form, the CDR3 reads TGTGCCAGCAATAGGGACCGAGTGAACACTGAAGCTTTCTTT.

This chain links TRBV7-2 with TRBJ2-7; TRBD2 matches at 14 bases. This CDR3 is built from 15 residues. Per the germline V gene, CDR1 is SGHTA and CDR2 is FQGNSA. After removal of 4 bases from V and 7 bases from J, the junction contained 6 bases not matched to a gene. CDR3: CASSSTSGGAGEQYF. CDR3 nucleotide sequence: TGTGCCAGCAGCTCGACTAGCGGGGGGGCGGGTGAGCAGTACTTC.

This clonotype is medium-sized. The chain links TRBV27 to TRBJ1-2; a weak D match, TRBD1 (5 bases). The CDR3 has 13 amino acids. CDR1 is MNHEY and CDR2 is SMNVEV in the germline V gene (reference sequence). The V gene lost 3 bases and the J gene lost 4 bases, with 9 bases spanning the gap. This CDR3 is CASSLGGGYGYTF. CDR3 nucleotide sequence: TGTGCCAGCAGTTTGGGCGGGGGCTATGGCTACACCTTC.

The V call is TRBV12-3 or TRBV12-4, the J call TRBJ1-2; D uncertain. Trimming stripped 2 bases from V and 6 bases from J, with 13 bases between. The CDR3 is made up of 14 amino acids. CDR3 region: CASSLPLESNGYTF. The CDR3 nucleotides are TGTGCCAGCAGTTTACCCTTGGAGTCTAATGGCTACACCTTC.

The J gene is TRBJ1-4, the V gene TRBV5-8; D gene unclear. CDR3 size: 16 residues. The V end was cut by 1 base, the J end by 3 bases, with 13 bases between. From germline, CDR1 is SGHTS and CDR2 YDEGEE. Here the CDR3 reads CASSLNVWVSNEKLFF. The DNA for the CDR3 is TGTGCCAGCAGCTTGAACGTTTGGGTGTCTAATGAAAAACTGTTTTTT.

By share, this clonotype ranks as medium-sized (0.01 to 0.1%). V and J are TRBV27 and TRBJ2-2; D is perhaps TRBD1 or TRBD2 (5 bases each). Germline CDR1 MNHEY, CDR2 SMNVEV (reference sequence). V was trimmed by 5 bases and J by 6 bases, leaving 22 bases between them. The CDR3 length is 17 residues. CDR3 in amino acids: CASSPPGPLLGAGELFF. The CDR3, as DNA: TGTGCCAGCAGTCCCCCCGGTCCCCTCTTGGGGGCCGGGGAGCTGTTTTTT.

The table lists this clonotype with a few counts. J is TRBJ2-7 and V is TRBV5-1; 15 nucleotides agree with TRBD2. V was pared by 3 bases and J by 1 base, with 2 bases of the junction left unmatched. Germline-derived CDR1 and CDR2 are SGHRS and YFSETQ. This CDR3 is 16 amino acids long. In DNA form, the CDR3 reads TGCGCCAGCAGCTGGGGACTAGCGGGAGGTTCCTACGAGCAGTACTTC. This translates into CASSWGLAGGSYEQYF.

This clonotype is medium-sized in the sample. The chain recombines TRBV5-6 with TRBJ1-1, with TRBD1 matching 12 bases. V shed 4 bases, J shed 4 bases, and the junction held 8 bases outside the gene matches. The CDR3 loop spans 16 amino acids. Germline V gene data show CDR1 as SGHDT and CDR2 as YYEEEE. The CDR3 bases are TGTGCCAGCAGCATCCGGGACAGGGGGCAGGGCACTGAAGCTTTCTTT. The encoded protein is CASSIRDRGQGTEAFF.